This TCR beta chain originates from a study of T cell repertoires in cytomegalovirus infection. Study in general: Carrying CMV and the relevant HLA type showed in public TCR beta signatures. Study-wide findings and caveats: Cumulative public TCR beta family frequency identified CMV carriers with the relevant HLA. Dominating the ex vivo response were HLA-C-restricted CMV-specific TCR beta clonotypes.

This clonotype was counted many times. The antigen is not known. TCRdb reanalysed the reads using MiXCR and keeps one entry per CDR3 protein. The repertoire consists of around 300,000 distinct CDR3 sequences, with 8% to 9.5% occurring once and the leading ten covering around 4.1%. Germline CDR1 is SGHVS and CDR2 is FQNEAQ. Trimming removed 2 bases from V and 6 bases from J; junction bases left unmatched: 12. The CDR3 is 17 residues long. The TCR comes from a human donor in good health (CMV status not recorded). Some clones in this sample may be carry-over from other donors' samples. Specimen: PBMCs. The chain links TRBV7-8 to TRBJ1-2; 10 nucleotides align to TRBD1. This CDR3 is CASSLLSVRTGGNGYTF. DNA for the CDR3: TGTGCCAGCAGCTTACTTAGCGTCCGGACAGGGGGAAATGGCTACACCTTC.